The clone carrying this T cell receptor beta chain came up many times. Its antigen remains unidentified. Template switching by 5'RACE produced TCR cDNA, adding a universal primer site and UMIs. TCRdb ran MiXCR on the 5' RACE reads and lists one entry per CDR3 protein. Among a few hundred thousand distinct CDR3 sequences, about 6% were seen once, and the ten largest hold about 15%. This CDR3 is 18 amino acids long. V gave up 0 bases and J gave up 0 bases, with 17 bases separating them. The germline V gene encodes CDR1 LNHNV and CDR2 YYDKDF (reference sequence). The data stem from a study of T cells after yellow fever vaccination. Study-level points and caveats: On re-exposure, the response was weaker but peaked faster, at day 5 versus 15. Detected again after the booster were most primary-vaccination clones, at about 96% CD4 and 88% CD8.

The sequences come from PBMCs, collected 5 days after the yellow fever booster vaccination. The chain couples TRBV15 to TRBJ2-5; D not certain. This receptor was identified in a man aged 25 to 40 who received the YFV17D yellow fever vaccine. The CDR3 sequence: CATSRDVPTAEYQETQYF. The CDR3 bases are TGTGCCACCAGCAGAGATGTACCGACGGCCGAGTACCAAGAGACCCAGTACTTC.